This TCR beta chain emerged from a study of blood T cells in healthy people across ages. Study conclusions and caveats: Possibly confounding the expanded clonotype changes was the fact that donor CMV status was unknown. What prevented conclusive comparison of naive and antigen-experienced cells was that PBMCs were unsorted. More naive CD4+ cells and higher diversity marked long-lived donors relative to aged donors.

Primed by a sample-barcoded 5' primer and a J-beta primer mix, a second PCR proceeded for about 6 to 12 cycles. Sequencing recovered at least 2.5 million CDR3-containing paired-end reads from each sample. One entry per CDR3 protein results from TCRdb running MiXCR on the 5' RACE reads. Of about 1.4 million distinct CDR3 sequences in the sample, roughly 59% were seen once. CDR3 length equals 14 residues. From germline, CDR1 is MNHNY and CDR2 SVGAGI (reference sequence). Trimming removed 5 bases from V and 9 bases from J; junction bases left unmatched: 8. As regards this clonotype: Antigen specificity is unknown.

The sequencing input was blood. The receptor was derived from a man younger than 35 in good health. The chain combines TRBV6-6 with TRBJ2-1; 9 positions agree with TRBD2. CDR3 in amino acids: CASSRPSGITEQFF. The CDR3 coding sequence is TGTGCCAGCAGTCGGCCTAGCGGGATTACTGAGCAGTTCTTC.